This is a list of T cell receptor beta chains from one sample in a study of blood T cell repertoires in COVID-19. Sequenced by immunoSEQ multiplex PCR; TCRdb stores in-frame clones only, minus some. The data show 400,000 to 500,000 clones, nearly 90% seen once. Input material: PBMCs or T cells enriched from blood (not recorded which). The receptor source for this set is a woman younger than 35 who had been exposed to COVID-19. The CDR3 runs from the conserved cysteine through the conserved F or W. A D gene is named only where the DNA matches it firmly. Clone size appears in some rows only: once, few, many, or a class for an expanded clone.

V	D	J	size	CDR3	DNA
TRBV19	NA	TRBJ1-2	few	CASIGGPNYGYTF	TGTGCCAGTATTGGAGGCCCTAACTATGGCTACACCTTC
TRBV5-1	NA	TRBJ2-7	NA	CASSEEAGLALYEQYF	TGCGCCAGCAGCGAGGAGGCGGGACTCGCCCTCTACGAGCAGTACTTC
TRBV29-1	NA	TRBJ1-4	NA	CSAEGWGEKLFF	TGCAGCGCCGAGGGCTGGGGTGAAAAACTGTTTTTT
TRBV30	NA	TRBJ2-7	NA	CAWSIGYEQYF	TGTGCCTGGTCAATCGGGTACGAGCAGTACTTC
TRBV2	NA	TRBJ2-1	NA	CASSEWPGNQYNEQFF	TGTGCCAGCAGTGAATGGCCAGGCAACCAGTACAATGAGCAGTTCTTC
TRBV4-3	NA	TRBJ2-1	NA	CASSHRQGPGDEQFF	TGCGCCAGCAGCCATAGGCAGGGGCCCGGGGATGAGCAGTTCTTC
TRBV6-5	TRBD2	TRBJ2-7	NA	CASSYSKSGGSYEQYF	TGTGCCAGCAGTTACTCGAAAAGCGGGGGGTCCTACGAGCAGTACTTC
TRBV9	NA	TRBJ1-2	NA	CASRQDSNYGYTF	TGTGCCAGCAGGCAAGACAGTAACTATGGCTACACCTTC
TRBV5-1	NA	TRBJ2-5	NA	CASSLPLQDQETQYF	TGCGCCAGCAGCTTGCCGCTCCAGGACCAAGAGACCCAGTACTTC
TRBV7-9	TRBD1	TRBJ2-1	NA	CASSLIRDRGVHEQFF	TGTGCCAGCAGCTTAATAAGGGACAGGGGGGTCCATGAGCAGTTCTTC
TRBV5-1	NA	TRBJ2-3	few	CASSLAGGTDTQYF	TGCGCCAGCAGCTTGGCAGGGGGCACAGATACGCAGTATTTT
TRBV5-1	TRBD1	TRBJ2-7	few	CASSLVPGTGVTYEQYF	TGCGCCAGCAGCTTGGTTCCGGGGACAGGAGTTACCTACGAGCAGTACTTC
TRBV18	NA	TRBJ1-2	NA	CASSPPNDRHYGYTF	TGTGCCAGCTCACCCCCGAACGACAGACACTATGGCTACACCTTC
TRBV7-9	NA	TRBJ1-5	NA	CASSLLYNQPQHF	TGTGCCAGCAGCCTCCTATATAATCAGCCCCAGCATTTT
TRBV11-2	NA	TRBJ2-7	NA	CASSWQGYEQYF	TGTGCCAGCAGCTGGCAGGGTTACGAGCAGTACTTC
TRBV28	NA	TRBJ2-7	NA	CASSPWSRSSYEQYF	TGTGCCAGCAGTCCCTGGAGTAGGAGCTCCTACGAGCAGTACTTC
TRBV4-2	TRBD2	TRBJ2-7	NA	CASSQDLTSGGYEQYF	TGTGCCAGCAGCCAAGATTTGACTAGCGGGGGCTACGAGCAGTACTTC
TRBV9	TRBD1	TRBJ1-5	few	CASSPSGQKNQPQHF	TGTGCCAGCAGCCCTTCGGGACAGAAAAATCAGCCCCAGCATTTT
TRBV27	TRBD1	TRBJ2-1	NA	CASSPFPGQGAGNEQFF	TGTGCCAGCAGCCCCTTTCCCGGACAGGGGGCAGGGAATGAGCAGTTCTTC
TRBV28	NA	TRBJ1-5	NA	CASSSGQPWNQPQHF	TGTGCCAGCAGCTCCGGACAGCCGTGGAATCAGCCCCAGCATTTT
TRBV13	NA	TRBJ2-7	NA	CASSLQASAYEQYF	TGTGCCAGCAGCTTACAGGCTAGCGCCTACGAGCAGTACTTC
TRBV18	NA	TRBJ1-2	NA	CASSPTPGIYGYTF	TGTGCCAGCTCACCTACCCCCGGGATCTATGGCTACACCTTC
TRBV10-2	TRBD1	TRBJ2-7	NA	CASTPGQGVIEQYF	TGCGCCAGCACACCGGGACAGGGAGTTATCGAGCAGTACTTC
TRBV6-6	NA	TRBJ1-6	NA	CASSPSRTAYSSYNSPLHF	TGTGCCAGCAGTCCTTCAAGGACAGCTTATAGCTCCTATAATTCACCCCTCCACTTT
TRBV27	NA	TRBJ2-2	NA	CASSLQVLAGELFF	TGTGCCAGCAGTTTACAGGTCCTTGCCGGGGAGCTGTTTTTT
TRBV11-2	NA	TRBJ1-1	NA	CASALSEEAFF	TGTGCCAGCGCGCTATCGGAGGAAGCTTTCTTT
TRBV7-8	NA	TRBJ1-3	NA	CASSLVPGGWGNTIYF	TGTGCCAGCAGCTTAGTCCCGGGAGGCTGGGGAAACACCATATATTTT
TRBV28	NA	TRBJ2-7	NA	CASSLFGGRLYEQYF	TGTGCCAGCAGTTTATTCGGGGGGCGCTTATACGAGCAGTACTTC
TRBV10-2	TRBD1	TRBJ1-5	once	CASRVGTGRTQPQHF	TGCGCCAGCAGAGTCGGGACAGGTCGAACTCAGCCCCAGCATTTT
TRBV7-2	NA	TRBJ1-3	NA	CASSAGLPSGNTIYF	TGTGCCAGCAGCGCGGGACTGCCCTCTGGAAACACCATATATTTT
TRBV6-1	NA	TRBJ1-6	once	CASSEGLLGRGYNSPLHF	TGTGCCAGCAGTGAAGGCCTCTTGGGCAGGGGATACAATTCACCCCTCCACTTT
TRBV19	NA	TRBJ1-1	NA	CASSIKPTAEAFF	TGTGCCAGTAGTATCAAGCCGACAGCTGAAGCTTTCTTT
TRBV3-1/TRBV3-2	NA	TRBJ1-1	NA	CASSPRTVHTEAFF	TGTGCCAGCAGCCCACGGACAGTTCACACTGAAGCTTTCTTT
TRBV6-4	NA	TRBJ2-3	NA	CASSDSGGGTDTQYF	TGTGCCAGCAGTGACTCCGGGGGAGGAACAGATACGCAGTATTTT
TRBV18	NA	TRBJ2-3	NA	CASSSSLGNTQYF	TGTGCCAGCTCATCCTCACTAGGGAATACGCAGTATTTT
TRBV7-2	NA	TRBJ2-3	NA	CASSLGRGTDTQYF	TGTGCCAGCAGCTTGGGCAGGGGCACAGATACGCAGTATTTT
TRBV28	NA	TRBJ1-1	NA	CASSLAGTEAFF	TGTGCCAGCAGTTTGGCAGGGACTGAAGCTTTCTTT
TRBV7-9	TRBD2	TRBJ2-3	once	CASSLGLAGEKDTQYF	TGTGCCAGCAGCTTGGGACTAGCGGGAGAAAAAGATACGCAGTATTTT
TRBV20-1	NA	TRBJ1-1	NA	CSARDTGVFF	TGCAGTGCTAGAGATACGGGGGTTTTCTTT
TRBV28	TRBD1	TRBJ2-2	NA	CASSIGGPLPGELFF	TGTGCCAGCAGTATAGGGGGCCCGCTCCCCGGGGAGCTGTTTTTT
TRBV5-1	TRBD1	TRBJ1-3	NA	CASSRDSSGNTIYF	TGCGCCAGCAGCCGGGACAGCTCTGGAAACACCATATATTTT
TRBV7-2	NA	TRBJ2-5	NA	CASSLLRGSGETQYF	TGTGCCAGCAGCCTCCTCCGGGGGAGCGGAGAGACCCAGTACTTC
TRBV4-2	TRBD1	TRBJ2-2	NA	CASSQVQGAATGELFF	TGTGCCAGCAGCCAAGTGCAGGGGGCGGCCACCGGGGAGCTGTTTTTT
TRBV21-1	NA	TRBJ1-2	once	CASSDRQGPDIYGYTF	TGTGCCAGCAGCGACAGACAGGGCCCGGATATATATGGCTACACCTTC
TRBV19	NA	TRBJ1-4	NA	CASMDSGRLNEKLFF	TGTGCCAGTATGGATTCAGGGCGTCTAAATGAAAAACTGTTTTTT